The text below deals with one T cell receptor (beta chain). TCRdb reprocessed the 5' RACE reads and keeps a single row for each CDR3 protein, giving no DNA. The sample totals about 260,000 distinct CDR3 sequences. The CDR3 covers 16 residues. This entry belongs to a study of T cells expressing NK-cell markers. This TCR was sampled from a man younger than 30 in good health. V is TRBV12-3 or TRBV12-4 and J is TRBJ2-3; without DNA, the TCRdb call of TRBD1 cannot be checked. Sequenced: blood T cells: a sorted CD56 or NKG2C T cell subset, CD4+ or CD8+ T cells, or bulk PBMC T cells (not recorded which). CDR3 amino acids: CASSLGQGVTTDTQYF.